Listed below are T cell receptor beta chains from one sample, sequenced in a study of regulatory T cells in long-lasting Graves disease. One entry per CDR3 protein results from TCRdb running MiXCR on the multiplex PCR reads. This repertoire shows under 300,000 distinct CDR3 sequences, 20% found once; its top ten account for about 14%. The source material was peripheral blood mononuclear cells (PBMCs), sampled at new diagnosis, from a patient treated with antithyroid drugs. The receptors shown here come from a female donor with Graves disease. The CDR3 runs from the conserved cysteine through the conserved F or W. A D gene is named only where the DNA matches it firmly. Some rows have no size entry. The others give once, few or many, or a class for an expanded clone.

clone_size j_call v_call d_call cdr3_nt cdr3_aa
many TRBJ2-5 TRBV28 TRBD1 TGTGCCAGCAGTTTATACGGGACAGGGCGTTTACAAGAGACCCAGTACTTC CASSLYGTGRLQETQYF
many TRBJ1-6 TRBV19 . TGTGCCAGTAGTATACAGGATCATAATTCACCCCTCCACTTT CASSIQDHNSPLHF
. TRBJ2-6 TRBV10-3 . TGTGCCATCAGTGACGATCAGGGGGCCAACGTCCTGACTTTC CAISDDQGANVLTF
few TRBJ2-5 TRBV20-1 . TGCAGTGCGTCGCGGAAAGCTAGGAACCCGGGACTAGGGACAGGCCAGTACTTC CSASRKARNPGLGTGQYF
many TRBJ2-3 TRBV10-3 TRBD2 TGTGCCATCAGCGGACTAGCGGGAAGAGGAGATACGCAGTATTTT CAISGLAGRGDTQYF
. TRBJ2-1 TRBV7-2 TRBD2 TGTGCCAGCCGACGGACTAGCGGGAGTAGGGAGCAGTTCTTC CASRRTSGSREQFF
many TRBJ2-1 TRBV11-3 . TGTGCCAGCAGCTTAGTTCTAAACAATGAGCAGTTCTTC CASSLVLNNEQFF
many TRBJ2-3 TRBV7-2 TRBD2 TGTGCCAGCAGCCTGACTAGCGGGAGTGCAGATACGCAGTATTTT CASSLTSGSADTQYF
. TRBJ2-1 TRBV7-2 . TGTGCCAGCAGCAAAAACAGGGGGGGGTATGAGCAGTTCTTC CASSKNRGGYEQFF
many TRBJ2-3 TRBV4-3 TRBD2 TGCGCCAGCAGCCAAGAGCGACTAGCGGGAGGGGGGAGTACGCAGTATTTT CASSQERLAGGGSTQYF
few TRBJ2-3 TRBV7-3 TRBD2 TGTGCCAGCAGACTAGCGGGGACAGATACGCAGTATTTT CASRLAGTDTQYF
few TRBJ1-6 TRBV11-2 . TGTGCCAGCAGCTTCGGGTTGAGGAATTCACCCCTCCACTTT CASSFGLRNSPLHF
few TRBJ1-5 TRBV19 . TGTGCCAGTAGTAAACGCAGGCAGGATTATAGCAATCAGCCCCAGCATTTT CASSKRRQDYSNQPQHF
few TRBJ1-3 TRBV7-3 . TGTGCCAGCAGCCCAGGCGGAAACACCATATATTTT CASSPGGNTIYF
. TRBJ1-1 TRBV6-2/TRBV6-3 . TGTGCCAGCAGTGAAGGGGGAATTGGCACTGAAGCTTTCTTT CASSEGGIGTEAFF
. TRBJ2-3 TRBV3-1 . TGTGCCAGCAGCGCGGGAACTACGCAGTATTTT CASSAGTTQYF
many TRBJ2-7 TRBV20-1 . TGCAGTGCCCCTCGGGCGGGACAAATTTACGAGCAGTACTTC CSAPRAGQIYEQYF
many TRBJ2-1 TRBV7-2 TRBD2 TGTGCCAGCAGCTTTACTAGCGGGAATGAGCAGTTCTTC CASSFTSGNEQFF
many TRBJ2-7 TRBV20-1 TRBD2 TGCAGTGCCGCGGGACTAGCGGGACCCTCCTACGAGCAGTACTTC CSAAGLAGPSYEQYF
many TRBJ2-1 TRBV11-2 TRBD1 TGTGCCAGCAGCTCGGACAGGGGGGATTTGGACAATGAGCAGTTCTTC CASSSDRGDLDNEQFF
many TRBJ2-1 TRBV7-2 . TGTGCCAGCAGCTTACAAAGTGTATCAACAATGGATGAGCAGTTCTTC CASSLQSVSTMDEQFF
many TRBJ2-3 TRBV6-2/TRBV6-3 TRBD2 TGTGCCAGCAGCGCCACAGCGGGAGGGCCAGATACGCAGTATTTT CASSATAGGPDTQYF
many TRBJ2-1 TRBV2 TRBD1 TGTGCCAGCGCGGACAGGGGGCGATACAATGAGCAGTTCTTC CASADRGRYNEQFF
many TRBJ2-5 TRBV7-9 . TGTGCCAGCGGCAAGGATACATCCACTCTTGGGGAGACCCAGTACTTC CASGKDTSTLGETQYF
many TRBJ2-5 TRBV7-3 . TGTGCCAGCAGCCCCCAGACTAGATTGGGGACCCAGTACTTC CASSPQTRLGTQYF
. TRBJ1-3 TRBV13 . TGTGCCAGCAGCAACCGGGGCAGATCTAACACCATATATTTT CASSNRGRSNTIYF